This T cell receptor (beta chain) is drawn from a study of cytomegalovirus exposure and HLA in healthy donors. Study in general: About 85 million unique TCRs from HLA-typed donors were held in an early release of data.

This CDR3 contains 14 residues. Trimming removed 6 bases from V and 4 bases from J; junction bases left unmatched: 7. CDR1 and CDR2 from the germline V gene are SNHLY and FYNNEI. Donors showed nominal health when sampled, although they likely had unrecorded immune exposures. In the case of this clone: Its antigen remains unknown.

It was with 60 Vbeta and 13 Jbeta primers that the PCR ran. Sequencing was performed with immunoSEQ multiplex PCR; in TCRdb, only in-frame clones are kept and a portion is missing. The sample holds about 170,000 clones, over 80% seen once. Study-level findings and limits: About 87% or about 30% of the time was how often most TCR beta V segments were productive, according to an earlier analysis.

The chain couples TRBV2 to TRBJ2-5; 8 positions match TRBD1. Sequenced: PBMCs. The receptor's source is a boy aged 2 to 9 in good health and CMV-seronegative. CDR3 in DNA: TGTGCCAGCAGAGCGGACAGGGTCCCAGAGACCCAGTACTTC. This codes for CASRADRVPETQYF.